This T cell receptor beta chain was identified in a study of control samples from healthy donors and cancer patients. From germline, CDR1 is SNHLY and CDR2 FYNNEI. Trimming stripped 7 bases from V and 10 bases from J, with 26 bases between. CDR3 length: 17 residues. Produced via immunoSEQ multiplex PCR; TCRdb's table is partial and in-frame only. The sample comprises some 220,000 clones, roughly 94% of which are singletons, and approximately 1.4% rests with the top ten. The TCR comes from a man aged 50-59 years in good health. The J gene is TRBJ1-6, the V gene TRBV2; possible D gene TRBD1, 6 bases. Input material: blood. The CDR3 coding sequence is TGTGCCAGCACCCTAAGAGGGGGGGTCTTGTTAGGGTCACCCCTCCACTTT. This codes for CASTLRGGVLLGSPLHF.